The 5 T cell receptor beta chains reported below all come from one sample, sequenced in a study of blood T cell repertoires in COVID-19. Generated by immunoSEQ multiplex PCR, the TCRdb table keeps only in-frame clones and is missing some. Counted here are about 220,000 clones, 65% to 90% occurring once; the ten biggest clones make up about 9%. The sequencing sample was made of peripheral blood. Every receptor here comes from a man aged 45-65 years with active or convalescent COVID-19.

The genes are TRBV29-1 and TRBJ1-1; D is undetermined. CDR3 length: 13 amino acids. Germline V gives CDR1 SQVTM, CDR2 ANQGSEA. V was trimmed by 4 bases and J by 0 bases, leaving 9 bases between them. This CDR3 is CSVGAHMNTEAFF. DNA for the CDR3: TGCAGCGTTGGGGCCCATATGAACACTGAAGCTTTCTTT. Full variable domain (outside the CDR3, taken from reference TRBV29-1 and TRBJ1-1): SAVISQKPSRDICQRGTSLTIQCQVDSQVTMMFWYRQQPGQSLTLIATANQGSEATYESGFVIDKFPISRPNLTFSTLTVSNMSPEDSSIYLCSVGAHMNTEAFFGQGTRLTVV.

This rearrangement joins TRBV3-1 (or the pseudogene TRBV3-2) to TRBJ2-6, with 8 positions matching TRBD2. The CDR3 covers 15 residues. The V gene end was trimmed by 4 bases and the J gene end by 4 bases; junction bases not matched to a gene: 3. Germline V gene sequence: CDR1 LGHDT, CDR2 YNNKEL (reference sequence). The CDR3 DNA follows: TGTGCCAGCAGCCGGCGGGGGGCCGGGGCCAACGTCCTGACTTTC. Translated, it gives CASSRRGAGANVLTF.

The chain combines TRBV5-1 with TRBJ2-4; 10 nucleotides line up with TRBD2. V lost 0 bases to trimming and J lost 7 bases; unmatched junction nucleotides: 4. CDR1 and CDR2 from the germline V gene are SGHRS and YFSETQ. The length of the CDR3 is 15 residues. This CDR3 reads CASSLVASGGNIQYF. CDR3 coding DNA: TGCGCCAGCAGCTTGGTGGCTAGCGGGGGTAACATTCAGTACTTC.

The V call is TRBV6-6, the J call TRBJ2-1, with 8 bases aligning to TRBD2. With 6 bases clipped from V and 3 bases from J, the junction kept 7 bases outside the gene matches. In germline, CDR1 is MNHNY, CDR2 SVGAGI (reference sequence). The CDR3 loop spans 15 amino acids. The CDR3 reads CASRDTGTSYNEQFF. CDR3 DNA sequence: TGTGCCAGCAGGGACACCGGGACTAGCTACAATGAGCAGTTCTTC.

This clone occurred a few times. The J gene is TRBJ2-1, the V gene TRBV5-8; D is uncertain. Germline values: CDR1 SGHTS, CDR2 YDEGEE. This CDR3 has 15 residues. The V end was cut by 1 base, the J end by 1 base, with 9 bases between. This CDR3 is CASSLSRFSYNEQFF. Here the CDR3 DNA reads TGTGCCAGCAGCTTGAGTAGATTTTCCTACAATGAGCAGTTCTTC.